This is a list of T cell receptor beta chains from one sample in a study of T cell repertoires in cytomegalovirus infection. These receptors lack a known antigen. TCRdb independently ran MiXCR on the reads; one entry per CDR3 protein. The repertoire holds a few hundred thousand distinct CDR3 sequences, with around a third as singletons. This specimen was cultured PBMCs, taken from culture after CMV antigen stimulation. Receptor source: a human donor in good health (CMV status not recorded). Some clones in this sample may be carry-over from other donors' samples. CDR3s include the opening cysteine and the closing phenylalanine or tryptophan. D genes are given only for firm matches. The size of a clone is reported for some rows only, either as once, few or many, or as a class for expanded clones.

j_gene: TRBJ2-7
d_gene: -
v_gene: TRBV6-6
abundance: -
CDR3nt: TGTGCCAGCAGGCCGGCTGGAGGGGGTAGTAACGAGCAGTACTTC
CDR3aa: CASRPAGGGSNEQYF

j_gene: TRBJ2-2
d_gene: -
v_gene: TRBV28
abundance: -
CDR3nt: TGTGCCAGCGATGGACGGCTAACGGGGGAGCTGTTTTTT
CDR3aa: CASDGRLTGELFF

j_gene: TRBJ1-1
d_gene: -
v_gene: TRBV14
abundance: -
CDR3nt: TGTGCCAGCAGCTTCGACAGGCCGAACACTGAAGCTTTCTTT
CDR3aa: CASSFDRPNTEAFF

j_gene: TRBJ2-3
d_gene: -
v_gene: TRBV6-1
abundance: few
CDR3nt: TGTGCCAGCAGCCCTGAGAGCCAACGAACAGATACGCAGTATTTT
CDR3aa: CASSPESQRTDTQYF

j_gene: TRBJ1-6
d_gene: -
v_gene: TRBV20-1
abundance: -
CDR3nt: TGCAGTGCTAGCCCCTTGGGAGGGGCAGGTTCACCCCTCCACTTT
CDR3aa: CSASPLGGAGSPLHF

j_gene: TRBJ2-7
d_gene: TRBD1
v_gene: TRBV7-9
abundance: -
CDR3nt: TGTGCCAGCAGCCGTGGGGGGACAGGACCAAGGGAGCAGTACTTC
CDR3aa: CASSRGGTGPREQYF

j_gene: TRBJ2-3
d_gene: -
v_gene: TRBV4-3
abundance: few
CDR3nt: TGCGCCAGCAGCCCCGTCGCTCTTTGGGCTACAGATACGCAGTATTTT
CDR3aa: CASSPVALWATDTQYF

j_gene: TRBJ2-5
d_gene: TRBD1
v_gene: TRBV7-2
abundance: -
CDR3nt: TGTGCCAGCAGTAAGGACAGGGGCGGCGAGACCCAGTACTTC
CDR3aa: CASSKDRGGETQYF

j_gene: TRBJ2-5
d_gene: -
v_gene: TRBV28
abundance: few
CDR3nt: TGTGCCAGCAGCGACGGGAGCCGCCGTCCAGAGACCCAGTACTTC
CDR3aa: CASSDGSRRPETQYF

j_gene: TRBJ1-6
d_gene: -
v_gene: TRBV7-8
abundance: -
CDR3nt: TGTGCCGGCAGCTTATATCCAGGGGCAAATTCACCCCTCCACTTT
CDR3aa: CAGSLYPGANSPLHF

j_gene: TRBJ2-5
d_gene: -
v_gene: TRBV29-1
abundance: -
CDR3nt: TGCAGCGTTGAAGATCCCAGGCAAGAGACCCAGTACTTC
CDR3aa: CSVEDPRQETQYF

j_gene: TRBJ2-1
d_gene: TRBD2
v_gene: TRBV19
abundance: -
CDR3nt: TGTGCCAGTAGTTCCTCCGGGACTAGCGGGAGTAGATCCTACAATGAGCAGTTCTTC
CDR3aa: CASSSSGTSGSRSYNEQFF

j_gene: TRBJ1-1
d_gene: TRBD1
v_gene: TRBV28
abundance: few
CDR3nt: TGTGCCAGCAGTATCCAGGGGGCGCGCACTGAAGCTTTCTTT
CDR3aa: CASSIQGARTEAFF

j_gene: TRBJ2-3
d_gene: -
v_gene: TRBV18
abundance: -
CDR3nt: TGTGCCAGCTCACCATCAACAGGGGATACGCAGTATTTT
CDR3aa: CASSPSTGDTQYF

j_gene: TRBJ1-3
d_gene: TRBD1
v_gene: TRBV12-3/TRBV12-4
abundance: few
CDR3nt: TGTGCCAGCAGCCGAGGGGACAGGGGTCCGGGCTCTGGAAACACCATATATTTT
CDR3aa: CASSRGDRGPGSGNTIYF

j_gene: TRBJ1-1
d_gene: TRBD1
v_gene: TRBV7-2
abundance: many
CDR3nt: TGTGCCAGCGGTCGACAGGGAGGGACTGAAGCTTTCTTT
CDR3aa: CASGRQGGTEAFF

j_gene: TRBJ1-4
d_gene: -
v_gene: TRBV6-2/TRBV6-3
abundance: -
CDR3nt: -
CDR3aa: CASSSSTYPNEKLFF

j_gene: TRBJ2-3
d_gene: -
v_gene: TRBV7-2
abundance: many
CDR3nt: TGTGCCAGCAGCTGGGCCGGGACGGTAGATACGCAGTATTTT
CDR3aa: CASSWAGTVDTQYF

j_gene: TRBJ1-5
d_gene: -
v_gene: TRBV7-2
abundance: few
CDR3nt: TGTGCCAGCAGCTTACTCTGGAATAGCAATCAGCCCCAGCATTTT
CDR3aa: CASSLLWNSNQPQHF

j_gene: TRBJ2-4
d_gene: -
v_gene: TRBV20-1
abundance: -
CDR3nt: TGCAGTGCTAGCAGCAGGCTGGGCGGAAACATTCAGTACTTC
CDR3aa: CSASSRLGGNIQYF

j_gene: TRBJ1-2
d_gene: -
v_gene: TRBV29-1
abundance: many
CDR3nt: TGCAGCGTCATATCCCCAGGGACGGACTATGGCTACACCTTC
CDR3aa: CSVISPGTDYGYTF

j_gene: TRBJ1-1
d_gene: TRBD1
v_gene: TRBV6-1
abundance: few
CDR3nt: TGTGCCAGCACGTCCCGGGACAGTTTTATACGACGGGCTTTCTTT
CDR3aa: CASTSRDSFIRRAFF

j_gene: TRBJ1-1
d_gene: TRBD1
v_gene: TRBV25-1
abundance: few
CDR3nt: TGTGCCAGCAGTGGAGGGGGCGTCACTGAAGCTTTCTTT
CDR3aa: CASSGGGVTEAFF

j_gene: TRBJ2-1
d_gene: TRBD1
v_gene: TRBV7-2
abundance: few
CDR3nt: TGTGCCAGCAGCGACAGGGTTATATACAATGAGCAGTTCTTC
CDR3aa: CASSDRVIYNEQFF

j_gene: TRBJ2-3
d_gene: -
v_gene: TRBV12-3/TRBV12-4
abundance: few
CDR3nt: TGTGCCAGCAGCCCCCCGTCGGGTGTAGATACGCAGTATTTT
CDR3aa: CASSPPSGVDTQYF

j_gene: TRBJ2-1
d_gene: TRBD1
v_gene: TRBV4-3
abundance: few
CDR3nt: TGCGCCAGCAGCAAAAGGGGGCTGAGCTACAATGAGCAGTTCTTC
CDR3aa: CASSKRGLSYNEQFF

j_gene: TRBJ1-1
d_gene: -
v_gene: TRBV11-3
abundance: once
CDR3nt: TGTGCCAGCAGCTTAGGGGGCAGGGGTGCTGAAGCTTTCTTT
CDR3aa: CASSLGGRGAEAFF

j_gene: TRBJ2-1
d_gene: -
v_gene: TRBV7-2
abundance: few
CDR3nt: TGTGCCAGCAGCTTCAACGCAGACTTC
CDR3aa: CASSFNADF

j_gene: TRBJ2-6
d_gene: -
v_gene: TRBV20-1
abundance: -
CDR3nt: TGCAGTGCGGAGCAGATGGAGGGCCCGGGGTCTGGGGCCAACGTCCTGACTTTC
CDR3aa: CSAEQMEGPGSGANVLTF